Reported below is one T cell receptor beta chain. Its recognized antigen is unknown. The input lacks base qualities; no much larger clone sits a single base away. This specimen belongs to a study of CD8 T cells in ankylosing spondylitis (dated by TCRdb to between 2016 and 2019). Turning to the overall study: The study profiled T cell receptor beta repertoires in healthy donors and ankylosing spondylitis patients to find disease-linked TCR variants. The full study cohort was made up of 25 to 30 ankylosing spondylitis patients and some 100 healthy donors. Peripheral blood was sampled, and synovial fluid was also collected from ankylosing spondylitis patients.

On the study overall, not on this receptor specifically: Some of the motif variants had been reported before in the synovial fluid and blood of reactive arthritis patients, a finding that suggests common disease-initiation mechanisms. The disease-linked clones were reported as significantly enriched in matched synovial fluid samples from ankylosing spondylitis patients. Blood from ankylosing spondylitis patients appeared to be characterized by a TCR beta motif made up of seven or eight highly homologous amino acid variants. The disease-linked clones had a CD8+ phenotype and were found at relatively low frequencies in peripheral blood.

The reads were generated on an Illumina HiSeq 2500. TCR beta libraries were prepared by quantitative 5'-RACE with molecular barcodes. As for the original processing: A new computational method based on a probabilistic model of VDJ rearrangement was used to identify disease-linked TCR variants. The public sequencing data were trimmed at Q25 with fastp and processed into clonotypes with MiXCR by TCRdb, which kept only in-frame beta chains. Entries that share a CDR3 protein sequence are merged under the most common genes and DNA. The V and J calls come from TCRdb's annotation, not from the publication. The sample includes some 350,000 distinct CDR3 sequences, with roughly 14% observed a single time. Around 1% of the sample goes to the ten largest clones. The CDR3 sequence holds 16 residues, the cysteine and phenylalanine included. Left in the record is the CDR3 DNA by itself, 48 bases read in frame from the first base. For this chain, trimming is 4 bases at the V end and 1 base at the J end, and the number of junction bases without a gene match is 8. Based on the germline V gene, the CDR1 and CDR2 sequences are SGHRS and YFSETQ.

The receptor was derived from a male donor with ankylosing spondylitis or in good health (not recorded which). Sequenced: blood, either unsorted or a sorted T cell fraction (not recorded which). Recombination joined TRBV5-1 with TRBJ1-1; the junction holds 9 bases that match TRBD1. CDR3 sequence: CASSRTGGAENTEAFF. The DNA is as follows: TGCGCCAGCAGCCGCACAGGGGGCGCGGAGAACACTGAAGCTTTCTTT.